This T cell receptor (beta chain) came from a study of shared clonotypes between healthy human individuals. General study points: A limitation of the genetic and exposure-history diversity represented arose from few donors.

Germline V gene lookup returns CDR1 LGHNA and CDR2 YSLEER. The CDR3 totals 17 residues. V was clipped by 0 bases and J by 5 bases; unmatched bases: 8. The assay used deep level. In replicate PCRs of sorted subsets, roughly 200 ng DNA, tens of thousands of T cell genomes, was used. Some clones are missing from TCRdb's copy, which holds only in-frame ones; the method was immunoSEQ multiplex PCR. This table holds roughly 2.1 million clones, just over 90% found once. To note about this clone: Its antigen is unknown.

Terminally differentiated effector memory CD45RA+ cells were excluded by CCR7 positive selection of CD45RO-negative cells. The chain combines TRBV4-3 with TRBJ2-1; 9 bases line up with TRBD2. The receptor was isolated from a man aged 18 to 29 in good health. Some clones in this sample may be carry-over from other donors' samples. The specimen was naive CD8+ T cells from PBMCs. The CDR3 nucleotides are TGCGCCAGCAGCCAAGATTTCGCGGGAGGGAATGACAATGAGCAGTTCTTC. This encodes CASSQDFAGGNDNEQFF.